This TCR beta chain was sequenced for a study of shared clonotypes between healthy human individuals. Background on the study: Each donor's CD8 memory used one plate, CD8 naive two, each CD4 subset three.

Samples underwent the assay at deep level. The material for each subset, its genomic DNA, was split evenly across several immunoSEQ plates. Here immunoSEQ multiplex PCR was the method, and the copy in TCRdb shows in-frame clones only, minus some. The sample lists about 2 million clones; roughly 95% were seen once. The V segment lost 2 bases and the J segment 9 bases; nucleotides outside the gene matches: 6. The CDR3 is made up of 16 amino acids. The gene calls are TRBV5-3 and TRBJ2-1; 15 bases fit TRBD2. TRBV5-3 is treated as an ORF (open reading frame) with a function not yet certain. The sequence came from a man younger than 30 in good health. The source material was naive CD4+ T cells sorted from blood. Subset specified: CD45RA+ positively selected. CDR3 in DNA: TGTGCCAGAAGCTTTCGGACTAGCGGGAGGGCCAGTGAGCAGTTCTTC. Its translation is CARSFRTSGRASEQFF.